The 7 T cell receptor beta chains given below trace back to one sample, sequenced in a study of early T cells in non-severe SARS-CoV-2 infection. TCRdb analysed the 5' RACE reads with MiXCR anew, one entry per CDR3 protein. The sample includes around 68,000 distinct CDR3 sequences, roughly an eighth of them seen just once. The specimen was whole blood, collected at baseline. These receptors were taken from an adult who was a healthcare worker with PCR-confirmed SARS-CoV-2 infection or an uninfected control (not recorded which).

The chain couples TRBV5-6 to TRBJ1-1; D is uncertain. Trimming shortened V by 2 bases and J by 1 base, and 6 bases separated the two germline ends. The germline V gene encodes CDR1 SGHDT and CDR2 YYEEEE. CDR3 length: 13 amino acids. CDR3 coding DNA: TGTGCCAGCAGCTTCGTCCAGAACACTGAAGCTTTCTTT. Encoded protein: CASSFVQNTEAFF.

This sequence joins TRBV29-1 and TRBJ2-3; perhaps TRBD1 as D (5 bases). The germline CDR1 and CDR2 sequences are SQVTM and ANQGSEA. Trimming shortened V by 2 bases and J by 1 base, and 10 bases separated the two germline ends. The CDR3 loop spans 14 amino acids. CDR3 sequence (DNA): TGCAGCGTTGAAACGATGACAGGCACAGATACGCAGTATTTT. It yields the protein CSVETMTGTDTQYF.

This clonotype was counted only a few times. V usage is TRBV5-8 and J usage is TRBJ2-5; 8 bases map to TRBD1. Unmatched junction bases numbered 6, after V lost 4 bases and J lost 1 base. This CDR3 contains 15 residues. Germline CDR1 is SGHTS and CDR2 is YDEGEE. The CDR3 sequence: CASSRTGTFQETQYF. The DNA for the CDR3 is TGTGCCAGCAGCCGGACAGGGACGTTCCAAGAGACCCAGTACTTC.

This clonotype was seen more than once but under ten times. The gene calls are TRBV3-1 and TRBJ2-4; D might be TRBD1 (6 bases). CDR1 is LGHDT and CDR2 is YNNKEL in the germline V gene (reference sequence). V was cut by 6 bases and J by 8 bases, with 14 bases left in between. The CDR3 covers 13 residues. CDR3 coding DNA: TGTGCCAGCAGTACCACAGGGATGGACATTCAGTACTTC. It translates to CASSTTGMDIQYF.

The chain links TRBV18 to TRBJ1-1, with D uncertain. V was cut by 3 bases and J by 7 bases, with 6 bases left in between. CDR1 is KGHSH, CDR2 LQKENI, per germline. The CDR3 sequence is 11 residues long. DNA of the CDR3: TGTGCCAGCTCACCGGGCGGTGAAGCTTTCTTT. Translating gives CASSPGGEAFF.

This clonotype is medium-sized within its sample. This chain links TRBV25-1 with TRBJ1-1, with a tentative D call TRBD1 (6 bases). V was pared by 2 bases and J by 6 bases, with 7 bases between. The V gene's germline CDR1 is MGHDK and CDR2 SYGVNS. The CDR3 loop spans 12 amino acids. The CDR3: CASSEGTPEAFF. DNA for the CDR3: TGTGCCAGCAGTGAAGGGACACCTGAAGCTTTCTTT. Full variable domain (missing parts from reference TRBV25-1 and TRBJ1-1): EADIYQTPRYLVIGTGKKITLECSQTMGHDKMYWYQQDPGMELHLIHYSYGVNSTEKGDLSSESTVSRIRTEHFPLTLESARPSHTSQYLCASSEGTPEAFFGQGTRLTVV.

This clonotype was recorded a few times. V gene TRBV20-1 combines with J gene TRBJ2-1; TRBD2 matches at 13 bases. This CDR3 has 17 residues. Germline V CDR1 and CDR2: DFQATT, SNEGSKA (reference sequence). J lost 0 bases, V lost 6 bases, and 8 bases had no gene match. The chain's CDR3 is CSATGTSGASSYNEQFF. Here the CDR3 DNA reads TGCAGTGCCACCGGGACTAGCGGGGCTAGCTCCTACAATGAGCAGTTCTTC.